A single sample gave rise to the 26 T cell receptor beta chains below, sequenced in a study of CD8+ T cells in alopecia areata. In each case, RNA was isolated and then reverse transcribed into cDNA as the sequencing template. Libraries were prepared by immunoSEQ multiplex PCR; TCRdb keeps only in-frame clonotypes and omits some of them. Of 120,000 to 150,000 clones in the sample, about 88% were seen once. Treatment given: oral pan-JAK inhibitor, 5-10 mg twice daily. The material was CD8+ T cells sorted from blood, obtained at week 4, from a patient treated with tofacitinib. The receptors derive from a human donor with alopecia areata.

This sequence joins TRBV13 and TRBJ2-7; 9 nucleotides line up with TRBD2. The CDR3 totals 14 residues. Trimming removed 6 bases from V and 5 bases from J; junction bases left unmatched: 8. Per the germline V gene, CDR1 is PRHDT and CDR2 is FYEKMQ (reference sequence). DNA for the CDR3: TGTGCCAGCAGTATTAGCGGGAGTTTCCACGAGCAGTACTTC. It codes for CASSISGSFHEQYF.

The J gene is TRBJ2-7, the V gene TRBV5-6, with D perhaps matching TRBD2 (6 bases). The CDR3 sequence is 12 residues long. Trimming took off 5 bases at V and 1 base at J, with 7 bases between the two ends. Germline V gene data show CDR1 as SGHDT and CDR2 as YYEEEE. The CDR3 DNA reads as TGTGCCAGCAGGGGACTTTCCTACGAGCAGTACTTC. Protein product: CASRGLSYEQYF.

The chain has TRBV29-1 and TRBJ2-7; D is undetermined. In germline, CDR1 is SQVTM, CDR2 ANQGSEA. The CDR3 extends over 14 amino acids. The V and J ends lost 0 bases and 6 bases respectively, with 15 bases between them. The CDR3 sequence is CSVEDGVRIREQYF. As DNA, the CDR3 is TGCAGCGTTGAAGATGGTGTGAGAATACGCGAGCAGTACTTC.

The chain recombines TRBV27 with TRBJ1-1, with D unresolved. The CDR3 covers 15 residues. Trimming cost V 5 bases and J 5 bases, with 18 bases left between them. Germline V gene lookup returns CDR1 MNHEY and CDR2 SMNVEV (reference sequence). CDR3 DNA sequence: TGTGCCAGCAGTCTTCAGGACCTAATAGGGACTGAAGCTTTCTTT. It encodes CASSLQDLIGTEAFF.

The rearrangement joins TRBV18 to TRBJ2-3, with 7 bases that match TRBD2. The CDR3 runs to 14 residues. V was clipped by 0 bases and J by 5 bases; unmatched bases: 2. The germline V gene has CDR1 KGHSH and CDR2 LQKENI. The CDR3 DNA reads TGTGCCAGCTCACCACCGGCGGGAGAAGATACGCAGTATTTT. Translated: CASSPPAGEDTQYF.

The chain is built from TRBV4-1 and TRBJ2-1, with 9 bases that match TRBD2. Germline CDR1 reads MGHRA; CDR2 reads YSYEKL. Trimming at V came to 0 bases and at J to 3 bases, leaving 3 bases not matched to a gene. CDR3 length equals 16 residues. Written as DNA, the CDR3 is TGCGCCAGCAGCCAAGATCGACTAGCGGACTACAATGAGCAGTTCTTC. It encodes CASSQDRLADYNEQFF.

The DNA for the CDR3 is TGCGCCAGCAGCGGTAGCATAGGAGATACGCAGTATTTT. Amino acids: CASSGSIGDTQYF. The V and J genes are TRBV5-1 and TRBJ2-3; unclear D gene. V was trimmed by 4 bases and J by 5 bases, leaving 11 bases between them. CDR3 length: 13 amino acids. The germline CDR1 and CDR2 sequences are SGHRS and YFSETQ.

The V and J genes are TRBV29-1 and TRBJ1-1; a possible D gene is TRBD1 (6 bases). The CDR3 spans 14 residues. V was shortened by 6 bases and J by 0 bases, with 14 bases between the two germline ends. Germline-derived CDR1 and CDR2 are SQVTM and ANQGSEA. In DNA form, the CDR3 reads TGCAGCGTGGGGGGCGGATATATGAACACTGAAGCTTTCTTT. Translated: CSVGGGYMNTEAFF.

This chain joins TRBV7-9 and TRBJ2-7; 11 bases line up with TRBD1. This CDR3 has 15 residues. Trimming at V came to 5 bases and at J to 4 bases, leaving 7 bases not matched to a gene. Germline V gene lookup returns CDR1 SEHNR and CDR2 FQNEAQ (reference sequence). CDR3 residues: CASSPWTGGGYEQYF. The CDR3 DNA reads TGTGCCAGCAGCCCCTGGACAGGGGGCGGATACGAGCAGTACTTC.

The rearrangement links TRBV9 to TRBJ1-1; D perhaps matches TRBD1 (6 bases). The CDR3 extends over 13 amino acids. Germline-derived CDR1 and CDR2 are SGDLS and YYNGEE. V gave up 2 bases and J gave up 3 bases, with 8 bases separating them. The DNA for the CDR3 is TGTGCCAGCAGCGTTTCAGGGGACACTGAAGCTTTCTTT. Translation gives CASSVSGDTEAFF.

Only one count was recorded for this clone. The chain joins TRBV10-2 to TRBJ1-6; D gene unclear. Germline V gene sequence: CDR1 WSHSY, CDR2 SAAADI. The CDR3 is 16 residues long. Trimming removed 8 bases at V and 9 bases at J, with 23 bases between. CDR3 region: CASREGIGPIGSPLHF. The CDR3 DNA is TGCGCCAGCCGGGAGGGAATCGGTCCTATAGGTTCACCCCTCCACTTT.

V usage is TRBV13 and J usage is TRBJ2-7; D possibly matches TRBD1 or TRBD2 (5 bases each). V lost 3 bases and J lost 0, with 15 bases in between. Germline loops: CDR1 PRHDT, CDR2 FYEKMQ (reference sequence). This CDR3 is 16 amino acids long. DNA of the CDR3: TGTGCCAGCAGCTTCACCGGGACGCCGAGCTCCTACGAGCAGTACTTC. It specifies CASSFTGTPSSYEQYF. The complete variable domain, with remaining parts taken from reference TRBV13 and TRBJ2-7, reads AAGVIQSPRHLIKEKRETATLKCYPIPRHDTVYWYQQGPGQDPQFLISFYEKMQSDKGSIPDRFSAQQFSDYHSELNMSSLELGDSALYFCASSFTGTPSSYEQYFGPGTRLTVT.

This clone was seen a few times. The V call is TRBV7-9, the J call TRBJ2-1; D could derive from TRBD1 or TRBD2 (5 bases each). The CDR3 sequence is 14 residues long. Per germline, CDR1 SEHNR and CDR2 FQNEAQ (reference sequence). Trimming took off 5 bases at V and 8 bases at J, with 16 bases between the two ends. The CDR3 coding sequence is TGTGCCAGCAGCGGAGGAACAGGTATCGATGAGCAGTTCTTC. This codes for CASSGGTGIDEQFF.

This clone was observed a single time. V gene TRBV25-1 combines with J gene TRBJ2-7; D perhaps matches TRBD1 (5 bases). Trimming took off 1 base at V and 6 bases at J, with 13 bases between the two ends. The CDR3 spans 14 residues. Germline CDR1 MGHDK, CDR2 SYGVNS. DNA for the CDR3: TGTGCCAGCAGTGAATCAGGGCCATACTCCGAGCAGTACTTC. It specifies CASSESGPYSEQYF.

V and J are TRBV30 and TRBJ2-2; tentative D call: TRBD2 (6 bases). V was shortened by 0 bases and J by 0 bases, with 8 bases between the two germline ends. The V gene's germline CDR1 is GTSNPN and CDR2 SVGIG (reference sequence). The CDR3 sequence is 15 residues long. The CDR3 DNA follows: TGTGCCTGGAGTGTTGGGACTCCGAACACCGGGGAGCTGTTTTTT. Its translation: CAWSVGTPNTGELFF.

V and J are TRBV5-4 and TRBJ2-7; a weak D match, TRBD1 (5 bases). The V gene's germline CDR1 is SGHNT and CDR2 YYREEE (reference sequence). The CDR3 is 14 residues long. The V and J ends lost 4 bases and 2 bases respectively, with 13 bases between them. CDR3 sequence: CASSIQGNTYEQYF. CDR3 coding DNA: TGTGCCAGCAGCATTCAGGGAAACACCTACGAGCAGTACTTC.

This chain uses TRBV27 with TRBJ2-7; no reliable D call. Deletions cut 5 bases from V and 5 bases from J, with 7 bases between. The CDR3 spans 11 residues. Germline assignment: CDR1 MNHEY and CDR2 SMNVEV (reference sequence). CDR3 in amino acids: CASSRNHEQYF. The CDR3 DNA sequence: TGTGCCAGCAGTCGAAACCACGAGCAGTACTTC.

This clone appeared once. The chain combines TRBV25-1 with TRBJ2-2; no definite D call. The germline gives CDR1 MGHDK, CDR2 SYGVNS. The CDR3 covers 13 residues. Trimming shortened V by 2 bases and J by 5 bases, and 6 bases separated the two germline ends. CDR3 amino acids: CASSEHSTGELFF. DNA of the CDR3: TGTGCCAGCAGTGAACACTCTACCGGGGAGCTGTTTTTT. Variable domain in full (rest from reference TRBV25-1 and TRBJ2-2): EADIYQTPRYLVIGTGKKITLECSQTMGHDKMYWYQQDPGMELHLIHYSYGVNSTEKGDLSSESTVSRIRTEHFPLTLESARPSHTSQYLCASSEHSTGELFFGEGSRLTVL.

The V gene is TRBV19, the J gene TRBJ2-7; the D is unclear. Germline V gene data show CDR1 as LNHDA and CDR2 as SQIVND (reference sequence). This CDR3 contains 12 residues. V lost 4 bases and J 7 bases, leaving 11 bases between the germline ends. This chain's CDR3 is CASSTNSLEQYF. In nucleotides, the CDR3 is TGTGCCAGTAGTACCAATTCGTTGGAGCAGTACTTC.

The chain uses TRBV7-9 and TRBJ2-7; tentatively, D is TRBD2 (5 bases). Deletions cut 5 bases from V and 3 bases from J, with 17 bases between. The CDR3 is 15 amino acids. Per germline, CDR1 SEHNR and CDR2 FQNEAQ (reference sequence). CDR3 residues: CASSHSPRGSYEQYF. The CDR3 DNA reads TGTGCCAGCAGCCATTCCCCCCGGGGAAGCTACGAGCAGTACTTC. The variable domain in full, completed from reference TRBV7-9 and TRBJ2-7, reads DTGVSQNPRHKITKRGQNVTFRCDPISEHNRLYWYRQTLGQGPEFLTYFQNEAQLEKSRLLSDRFSAERPKGSFSTLEIQRTEQGDSAMYLCASSHSPRGSYEQYFGPGTRLTVT.

As DNA, the CDR3 is TGCAGCGTTGTCGGGCTTACTGAAGCTTTCTTT. Translating gives CSVVGLTEAFF. The chain employs TRBV29-1 and TRBJ1-1; D uncertain. Per the germline V gene, CDR1 is SQVTM and CDR2 is ANQGSEA. V shed 4 bases and J shed 5 bases, with 8 bases lying between them. CDR3 length: 11 residues.

The chain has TRBV27 and TRBJ2-1, with 9 bases matching TRBD2. CDR3 length: 14 residues. After removal of 5 bases from V and 10 bases from J, the junction contained 9 bases not matched to a gene. Germline V gene lookup returns CDR1 MNHEY and CDR2 SMNVEV (reference sequence). The CDR3 DNA reads TGTGCCAGCAGTCTCCGCGGGGGGGCGGGCGAGCAGTTCTTC. This gives the protein CASSLRGGAGEQFF.

The rearrangement joins TRBV27 to TRBJ1-5; D perhaps matches TRBD1 (6 bases). Germline V gene lookup returns CDR1 MNHEY and CDR2 SMNVEV (reference sequence). There are 14 residues in the CDR3. The V end was cut by 1 base, the J end by 5 bases, with 9 bases between. The CDR3, as DNA: TGTGCCAGCAGTTTATTAGCAGGGGATCAGCCCCAGCATTTT. Protein sequence: CASSLLAGDQPQHF.

This clone was counted once. The rearrangement joins TRBV10-2 to TRBJ2-2; TRBD1 aligns across 7 bases. Germline CDR1 reads WSHSY; CDR2 reads SAAADI. V gave up 8 bases and J gave up 5 bases; unmatched junction bases: 5. This CDR3 contains 13 residues. The CDR3 DNA sequence: TGCGCCAGCTGGGAACAGGGGACCGGGGAGCTGTTTTTT. Amino acids: CASWEQGTGELFF.

This clone was seen just once. The chain has TRBV14 and TRBJ1-1; D is unresolved. The CDR3 runs 14 residues. The V gene lost 0 bases and the J gene lost 8 bases, with 13 bases spanning the gap. The germline CDR1 and CDR2 sequences are SGHDN and FVKESK. The CDR3 here is CASSQDQHIWEAFF. The CDR3 region has the DNA TGTGCCAGCAGCCAAGATCAGCACATCTGGGAAGCTTTCTTT.

V gene TRBV7-9 combines with J gene TRBJ2-3, with 9 bases that match TRBD2. From germline, CDR1 is SEHNR and CDR2 FQNEAQ (reference sequence). The CDR3 length is 14 residues. V lost 8 bases and J lost 4; bases outside the gene matches: 7. The CDR3 DNA sequence: TGTGCCAGCCTAGCTAGCGGGGCCCCAGATACGCAGTATTTT. Encoded protein: CASLASGAPDTQYF.